This record looks at one T cell receptor beta chain sequence and its context. This entry comes from a study of blood T cell repertoires in COVID-19. About the study: COVID-19 samples from acute and convalescent phases originated in the United States, Italy and Spain.

Data came from immunoSEQ multiplex PCR; TCRdb stores just in-frame clones and leaves some out. The sample lists 80,000 to 90,000 clones; 70% to 90% were seen once. Seattle's enrolled individuals joined amid active infection and were then monitored longitudinally. Trimming took 4 bases from V and 7 from J, leaving 10 bases between them. This CDR3 comprises 12 residues. Per the germline V gene, CDR1 is LNHDA and CDR2 is SQIVND (reference sequence). The TCR sequence derives from an elderly woman with COVID-19, enrolled during active disease. The rearrangement joins TRBV19 to TRBJ1-2; D not certain. The sample consisted of peripheral blood. CDR3 amino acids: CASSTRRLGYTF. CDR3 nucleotide sequence: TGTGCCAGTAGTACCAGACGACTTGGCTACACCTTC.